This TCR beta chain was obtained from a study of T cells in localized non-small cell lung cancer. Study-level points and caveats: Sequencing, confined to only one tumor region, leaves heterogeneity possible. Appearance in adjacent lung was seen for a median approximately 58 of the top 100 tumor clones. Exceeding tumor, uninvolved adjacent lung had the highest T cell clonality. In the blood, greater T cell density corresponded to longer overall survival.

A note on this clone: Its antigen is undetermined.

V dropped 5 bases and J dropped 0; count of bases not matched to a gene: 12. The CDR3 is 18 residues long. Germline V CDR1 and CDR2: KGHSH, LQKENI. Method: immunoSEQ multiplex PCR; TCRdb's copy keeps in-frame clones and lacks some. The sample records more than 1,500 clones, roughly 28% being singletons. V is TRBV18 and J is TRBJ1-5, with 8 bases that match TRBD1. This clonotype was obtained from a woman aged 35 to 75 with stage II lung adenocarcinoma. Specimen: normal lung tissue next to the tumor, collected before any cancer treatment. The CDR3: CASSASDRGDYSNQPQHF. CDR3 bases: TGTGCCAGCTCAGCGTCCGACAGGGGCGATTATAGCAATCAGCCCCAGCATTTT.